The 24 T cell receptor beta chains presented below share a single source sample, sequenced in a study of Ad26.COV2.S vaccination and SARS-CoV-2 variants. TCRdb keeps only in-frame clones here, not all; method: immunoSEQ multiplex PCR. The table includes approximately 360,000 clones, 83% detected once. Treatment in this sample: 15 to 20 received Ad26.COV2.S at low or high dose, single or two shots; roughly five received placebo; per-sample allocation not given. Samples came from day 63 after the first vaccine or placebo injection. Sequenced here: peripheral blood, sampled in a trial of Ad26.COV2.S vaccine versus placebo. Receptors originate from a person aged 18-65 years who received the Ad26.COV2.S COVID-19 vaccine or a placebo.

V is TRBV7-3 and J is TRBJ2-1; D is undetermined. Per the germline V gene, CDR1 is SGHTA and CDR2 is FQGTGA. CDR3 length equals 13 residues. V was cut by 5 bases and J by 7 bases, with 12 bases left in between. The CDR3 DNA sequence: TGTGCCAGCAGCCCCCTGGTCCCGAATGAGCAGTTCTTC. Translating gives CASSPLVPNEQFF.

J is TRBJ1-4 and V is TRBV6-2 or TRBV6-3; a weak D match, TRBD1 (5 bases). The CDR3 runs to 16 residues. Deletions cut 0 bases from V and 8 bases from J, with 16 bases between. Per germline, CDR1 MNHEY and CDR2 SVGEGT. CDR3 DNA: TGTGCCAGCAGTTACTCGATTTCCAGGGAAAAAGAAAAACTGTTTTTT. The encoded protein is CASSYSISREKEKLFF.

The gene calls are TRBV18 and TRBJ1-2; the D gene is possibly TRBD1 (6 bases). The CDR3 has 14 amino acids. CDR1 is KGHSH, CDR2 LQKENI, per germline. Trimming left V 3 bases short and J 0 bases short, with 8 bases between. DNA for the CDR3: TGTGCCAGCTCACCGGACAGCGCTAACTATGGCTACACCTTC. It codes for CASSPDSANYGYTF.

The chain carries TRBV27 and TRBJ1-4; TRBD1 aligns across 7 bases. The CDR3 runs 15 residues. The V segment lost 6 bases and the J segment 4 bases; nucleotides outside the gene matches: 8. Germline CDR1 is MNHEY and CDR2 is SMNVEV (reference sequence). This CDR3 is CASSPGTAFNEKLFF. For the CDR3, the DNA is TGTGCCAGCAGCCCCGGGACAGCTTTTAATGAAAAACTGTTTTTT.

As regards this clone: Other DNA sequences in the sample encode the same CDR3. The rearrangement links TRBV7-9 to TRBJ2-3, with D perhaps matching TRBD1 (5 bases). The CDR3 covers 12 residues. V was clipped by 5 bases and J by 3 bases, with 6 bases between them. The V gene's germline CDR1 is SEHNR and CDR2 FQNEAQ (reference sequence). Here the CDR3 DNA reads TGTGCCAGCAGCCCAGGGACAGATACGCAGTATTTT. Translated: CASSPGTDTQYF.

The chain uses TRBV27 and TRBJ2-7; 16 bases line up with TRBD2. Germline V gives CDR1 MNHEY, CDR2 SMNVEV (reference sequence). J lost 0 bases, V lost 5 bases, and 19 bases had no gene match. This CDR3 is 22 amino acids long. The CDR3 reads CASSHRSRGLAGGPISSYEQYF. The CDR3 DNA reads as TGTGCCAGCAGTCATCGATCTCGGGGACTAGCGGGAGGGCCGATCAGCTCCTACGAGCAGTACTTC.

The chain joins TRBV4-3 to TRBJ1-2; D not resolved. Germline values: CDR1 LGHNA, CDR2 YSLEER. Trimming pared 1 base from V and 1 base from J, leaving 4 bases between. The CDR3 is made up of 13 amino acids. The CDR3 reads CASSQGINYGYTF. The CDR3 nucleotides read TGCGCCAGCAGCCAAGGCATTAACTATGGCTACACCTTC.

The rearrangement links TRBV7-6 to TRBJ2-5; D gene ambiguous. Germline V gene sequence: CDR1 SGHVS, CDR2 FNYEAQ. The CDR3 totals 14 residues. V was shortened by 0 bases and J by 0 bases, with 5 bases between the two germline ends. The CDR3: CASSLAGNQETQYF. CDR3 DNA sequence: TGTGCCAGCAGCTTAGCGGGGAACCAAGAGACCCAGTACTTC.

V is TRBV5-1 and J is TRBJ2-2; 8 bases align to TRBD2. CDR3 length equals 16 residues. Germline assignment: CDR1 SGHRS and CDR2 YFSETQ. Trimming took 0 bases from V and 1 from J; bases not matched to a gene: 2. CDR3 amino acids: CASSLVLAGNTGELFF. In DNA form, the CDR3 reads TGCGCCAGCAGCTTGGTGCTAGCGGGGAACACCGGGGAGCTGTTTTTT.

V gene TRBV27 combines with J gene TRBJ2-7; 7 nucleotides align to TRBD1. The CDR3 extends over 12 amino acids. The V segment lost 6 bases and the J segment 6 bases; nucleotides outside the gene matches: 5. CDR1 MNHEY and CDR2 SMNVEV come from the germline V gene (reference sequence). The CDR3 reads CASRMTGSEQYF. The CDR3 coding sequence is TGTGCCAGCAGAATGACAGGGAGCGAGCAGTACTTC.

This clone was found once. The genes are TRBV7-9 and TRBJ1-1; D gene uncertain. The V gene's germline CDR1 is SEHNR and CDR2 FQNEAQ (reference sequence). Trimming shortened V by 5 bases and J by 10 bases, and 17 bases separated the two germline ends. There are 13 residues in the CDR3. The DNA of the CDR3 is TGTGCCAGCAGCCTACCCAGAGGGTCGGTAGCTTTCTTT. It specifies CASSLPRGSVAFF.

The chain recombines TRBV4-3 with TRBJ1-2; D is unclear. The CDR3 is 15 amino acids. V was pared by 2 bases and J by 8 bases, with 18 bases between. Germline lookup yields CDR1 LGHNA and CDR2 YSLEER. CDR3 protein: CASSQYKATSGGYTF. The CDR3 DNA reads TGCGCCAGCAGCCAATATAAGGCGACCTCCGGGGGCTACACCTTC.

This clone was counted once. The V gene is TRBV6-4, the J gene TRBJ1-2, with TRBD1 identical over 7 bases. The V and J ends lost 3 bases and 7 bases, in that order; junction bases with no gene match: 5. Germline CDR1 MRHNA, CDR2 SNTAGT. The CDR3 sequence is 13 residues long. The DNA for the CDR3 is TGTGCCAGCAGTGATTCCGGGACAGCTGGCTACACCTTC. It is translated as CASSDSGTAGYTF.

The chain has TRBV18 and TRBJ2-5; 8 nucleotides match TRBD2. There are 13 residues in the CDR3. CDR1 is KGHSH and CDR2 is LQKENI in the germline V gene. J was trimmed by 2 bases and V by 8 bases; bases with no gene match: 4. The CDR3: CASTAGVQETQYF. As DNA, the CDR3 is TGTGCCAGCACAGCGGGGGTTCAAGAGACCCAGTACTTC.

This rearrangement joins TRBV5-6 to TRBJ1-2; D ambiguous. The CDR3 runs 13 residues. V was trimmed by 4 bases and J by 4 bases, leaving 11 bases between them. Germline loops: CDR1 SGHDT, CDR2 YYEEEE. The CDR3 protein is CASSPGFGYGYTF. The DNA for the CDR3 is TGTGCCAGCAGCCCGGGGTTTGGCTATGGCTACACCTTC.

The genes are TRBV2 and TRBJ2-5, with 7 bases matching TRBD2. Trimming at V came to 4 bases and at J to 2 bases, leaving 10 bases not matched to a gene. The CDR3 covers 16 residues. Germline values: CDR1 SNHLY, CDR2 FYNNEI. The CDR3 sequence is CASSVGGSAPQETQYF. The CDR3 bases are TGTGCCAGCAGTGTGGGCGGGAGTGCCCCTCAAGAGACCCAGTACTTC.

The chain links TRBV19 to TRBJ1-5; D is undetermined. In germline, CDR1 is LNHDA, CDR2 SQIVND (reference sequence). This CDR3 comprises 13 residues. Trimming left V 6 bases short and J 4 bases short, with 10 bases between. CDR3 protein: CASSQTENQPQHF. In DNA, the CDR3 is TGTGCCAGTAGCCAGACCGAGAATCAGCCCCAGCATTTT.

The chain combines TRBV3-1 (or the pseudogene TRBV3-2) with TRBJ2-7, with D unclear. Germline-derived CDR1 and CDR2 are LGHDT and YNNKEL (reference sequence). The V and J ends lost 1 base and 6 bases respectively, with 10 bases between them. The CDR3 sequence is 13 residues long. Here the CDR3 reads CASSQGIGIEQYF. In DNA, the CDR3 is TGTGCCAGCAGCCAAGGCATAGGGATCGAGCAGTACTTC.

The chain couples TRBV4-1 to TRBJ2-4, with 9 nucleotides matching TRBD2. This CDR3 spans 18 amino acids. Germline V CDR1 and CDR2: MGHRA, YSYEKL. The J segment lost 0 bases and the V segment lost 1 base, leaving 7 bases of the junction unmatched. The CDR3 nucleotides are TGCGCCAGCAGCCAAGGTCCTAGCGGGGCTCTAGCCAAAAACATTCAGTACTTC. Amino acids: CASSQGPSGALAKNIQYF.

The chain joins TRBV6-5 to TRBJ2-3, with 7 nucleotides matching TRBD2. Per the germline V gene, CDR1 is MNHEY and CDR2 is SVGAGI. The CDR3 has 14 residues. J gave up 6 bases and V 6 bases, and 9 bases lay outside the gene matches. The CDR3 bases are TGTGCCAGCAGCGGGGCGGGAGTAAGGGATACGCAGTATTTT. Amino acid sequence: CASSGAGVRDTQYF.

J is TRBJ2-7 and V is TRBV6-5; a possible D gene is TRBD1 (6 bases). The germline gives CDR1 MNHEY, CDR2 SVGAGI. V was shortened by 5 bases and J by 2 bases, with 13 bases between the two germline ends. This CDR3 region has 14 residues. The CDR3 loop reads CASSRTEYTYEQYF. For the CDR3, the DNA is TGTGCCAGCAGTCGGACAGAATATACCTACGAGCAGTACTTC.

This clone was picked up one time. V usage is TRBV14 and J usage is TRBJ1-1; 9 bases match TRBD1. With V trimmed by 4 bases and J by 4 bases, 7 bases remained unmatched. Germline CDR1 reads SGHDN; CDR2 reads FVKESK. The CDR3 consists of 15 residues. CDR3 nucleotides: TGTGCCAGCAGCCCGAAGGGACAGGGTGGCACTGAAGCTTTCTTT. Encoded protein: CASSPKGQGGTEAFF. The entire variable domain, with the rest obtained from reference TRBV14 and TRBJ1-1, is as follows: EAGVTQFPSHSVIEKGQTVTLRCDPISGHDNLYWYRRVMGKEIKFLLHFVKESKQDESGMPNNRFLAERTGGTYSTLKVQPAELEDSGVYFCASSPKGQGGTEAFFGQGTRLTVV.

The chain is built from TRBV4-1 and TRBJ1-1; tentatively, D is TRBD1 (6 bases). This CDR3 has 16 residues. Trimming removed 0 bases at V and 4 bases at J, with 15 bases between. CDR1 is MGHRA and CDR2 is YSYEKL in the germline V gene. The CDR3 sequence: CASSQDGRGAVTEAFF. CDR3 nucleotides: TGCGCCAGCAGCCAAGATGGACGGGGGGCCGTCACTGAAGCTTTCTTT.

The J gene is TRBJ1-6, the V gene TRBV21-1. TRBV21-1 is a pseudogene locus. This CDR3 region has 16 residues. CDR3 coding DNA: TGTGCCAGCAGTCTTCCGGGAAAACCGAGGAATTCACCCCTCCACTTT. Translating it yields CASSLPGKPRNSPLHF.